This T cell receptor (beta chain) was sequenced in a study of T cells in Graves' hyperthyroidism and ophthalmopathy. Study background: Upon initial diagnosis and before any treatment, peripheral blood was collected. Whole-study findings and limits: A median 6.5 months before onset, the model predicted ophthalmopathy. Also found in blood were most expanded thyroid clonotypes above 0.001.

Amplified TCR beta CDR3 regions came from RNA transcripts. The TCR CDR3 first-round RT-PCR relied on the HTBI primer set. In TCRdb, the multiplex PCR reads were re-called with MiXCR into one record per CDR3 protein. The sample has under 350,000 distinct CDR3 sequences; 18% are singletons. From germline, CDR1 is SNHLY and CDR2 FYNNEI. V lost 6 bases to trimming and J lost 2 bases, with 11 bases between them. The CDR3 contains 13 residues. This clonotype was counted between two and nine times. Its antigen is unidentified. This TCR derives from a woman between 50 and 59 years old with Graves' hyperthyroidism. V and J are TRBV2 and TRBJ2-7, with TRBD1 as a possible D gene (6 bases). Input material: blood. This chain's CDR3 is CASSEDRTYEQYV. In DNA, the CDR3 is TGTGCCAGCAGCGAGGACAGAACCTACGAGCAGTACGTC.